These T cell receptor beta chains were read from a single sample in a study of blood T cell repertoires in COVID-19. Using immunoSEQ multiplex PCR, the repertoire was profiled, and TCRdb retains in-frame clones only, with some absent. The repertoire holds approximately 130,000 clones, about 75% seen once, with around 20% in the top ten. Specimen: peripheral blood. The receptors derive from a man older than 75 with acute or convalescent COVID-19. Each CDR3 is given with its conserved first and last residue. The order of the fields is clone size, D gene, J gene, V gene, CDR3 protein, CDR3 DNA. A D gene is named only where the DNA matches it firmly. The size entry is marked missing in some rows and otherwise reads once, few, many or a size class.

clone_size: NA
d_call: NA
j_call: TRBJ2-2
v_call: TRBV5-1
cdr3_aa: CASSLGEVDSGELFF
cdr3_nt: TGCGCCAGCAGCTTGGGAGAAGTAGACTCGGGGGAGCTGTTTTTT

clone_size: NA
d_call: NA
j_call: TRBJ1-3
v_call: TRBV6-5
cdr3_aa: CASRRTLATGNTIYF
cdr3_nt: TGTGCCAGCAGGCGGACTCTGGCGACTGGAAACACCATATATTTT

clone_size: NA
d_call: NA
j_call: TRBJ1-1
v_call: TRBV19
cdr3_aa: CASSTNHGENTEAFF
cdr3_nt: TGTGCCAGTAGTACAAATCACGGGGAGAACACTGAAGCTTTCTTT

clone_size: NA
d_call: TRBD1
j_call: TRBJ2-3
v_call: TRBV7-3
cdr3_aa: CASSLTGTASTDTQYF
cdr3_nt: TGTGCCAGCAGCTTAACCGGGACAGCTAGCACAGATACGCAGTATTTT

clone_size: NA
d_call: NA
j_call: TRBJ2-7
v_call: TRBV3-1/TRBV3-2
cdr3_aa: CASSQYRRHSYEQYF
cdr3_nt: TGTGCCAGCAGCCAATACAGACGTCACTCCTACGAGCAGTACTTC

clone_size: NA
d_call: NA
j_call: TRBJ2-7
v_call: TRBV14
cdr3_aa: CASSHRAGAVYEQYF
cdr3_nt: TGTGCCAGCAGCCATCGCGCGGGGGCAGTCTACGAGCAGTACTTC

clone_size: NA
d_call: TRBD1
j_call: TRBJ1-6
v_call: TRBV6-5
cdr3_aa: CASSQDRGNSPLHF
cdr3_nt: TGTGCCAGCAGTCAGGACAGGGGAAATTCACCCCTCCACTTT

clone_size: NA
d_call: TRBD1
j_call: TRBJ2-7
v_call: TRBV5-8
cdr3_aa: CASSQFGQEPYEQYF
cdr3_nt: TGTGCCAGCAGCCAGTTCGGACAGGAACCCTACGAGCAGTACTTC

clone_size: few
d_call: NA
j_call: TRBJ2-1
v_call: TRBV9
cdr3_aa: CASSVAVGLGPQFF
cdr3_nt: TGTGCCAGCAGCGTAGCGGTGGGGTTGGGGCCACAGTTCTTC

clone_size: NA
d_call: NA
j_call: TRBJ2-7
v_call: TRBV12-3/TRBV12-4
cdr3_aa: CASSLGQLYEQYF
cdr3_nt: TGTGCCAGCAGTTTGGGGCAGCTCTACGAGCAGTACTTC

clone_size: NA
d_call: NA
j_call: TRBJ1-6
v_call: TRBV2
cdr3_aa: CASNTRGYNSPLHF
cdr3_nt: TGTGCCAGCAATACCCGGGGGTATAATTCACCCCTCCACTTT

clone_size: NA
d_call: NA
j_call: TRBJ2-3
v_call: TRBV5-1
cdr3_aa: CASSLAPGYTDTQYF
cdr3_nt: TGCGCCAGCAGCTTGGCCCCGGGTTACACAGATACGCAGTATTTT

clone_size: few
d_call: TRBD1
j_call: TRBJ2-7
v_call: TRBV4-2
cdr3_aa: CASSQATGFSYEQYF
cdr3_nt: TGTGCCAGCAGCCAAGCGACAGGGTTCTCCTACGAGCAGTACTTC

clone_size: few
d_call: NA
j_call: TRBJ1-2
v_call: TRBV19
cdr3_aa: CASSSSKGTRINYGYTF
cdr3_nt: TGTGCCAGTAGTAGCAGCAAAGGGACACGGATTAACTATGGCTACACCTTC

clone_size: NA
d_call: TRBD2
j_call: TRBJ2-1
v_call: TRBV7-7
cdr3_aa: CASSAHPRGDNEQFF
cdr3_nt: TGTGCCAGCAGCGCTCACCCCCGGGGGGACAATGAGCAGTTCTTC

clone_size: NA
d_call: TRBD2
j_call: TRBJ2-5
v_call: TRBV5-4
cdr3_aa: CASSLDMSGGGETQYF
cdr3_nt: TGTGCCAGCAGCTTGGATATGAGCGGGGGAGGGGAGACCCAGTACTTC

clone_size: NA
d_call: NA
j_call: TRBJ1-5
v_call: TRBV2
cdr3_aa: CASSDDYQPQHF
cdr3_nt: TGTGCCAGCAGTGACGACTATCAGCCCCAGCATTTT

clone_size: few
d_call: NA
j_call: TRBJ1-1
v_call: TRBV19
cdr3_aa: CASSPQGVWTEAFF
cdr3_nt: TGTGCCAGTAGTCCGCAGGGTGTTTGGACTGAAGCTTTCTTT

clone_size: NA
d_call: NA
j_call: TRBJ2-3
v_call: TRBV3-1/TRBV3-2
cdr3_aa: CASSRWGADTQYF
cdr3_nt: TGTGCCAGCAGCCGTTGGGGAGCAGATACGCAGTATTTT

clone_size: few
d_call: TRBD1
j_call: TRBJ2-5
v_call: TRBV24-1
cdr3_aa: CATSDARQGNQETQYF
cdr3_nt: TGTGCCACCAGTGACGCCCGACAGGGGAATCAAGAGACCCAGTACTTC

clone_size: NA
d_call: NA
j_call: TRBJ2-3
v_call: TRBV19
cdr3_aa: CASSSRPSGSTDTQYF
cdr3_nt: TGTGCCAGTAGTTCTCGACCCAGCGGTAGCACGGATACGCAGTATTTT

clone_size: NA
d_call: NA
j_call: TRBJ2-1
v_call: TRBV19
cdr3_aa: CASSMDGNNEQFF
cdr3_nt: TGTGCCAGTAGTATGGACGGGAACAATGAGCAGTTCTTC

clone_size: NA
d_call: TRBD1
j_call: TRBJ2-2
v_call: TRBV19
cdr3_aa: CASSPGQGTGELFF
cdr3_nt: TGTGCCAGTAGTCCGGGACAGGGAACCGGGGAGCTGTTTTTT

clone_size: NA
d_call: TRBD2
j_call: TRBJ2-3
v_call: TRBV5-4
cdr3_aa: CASSSLAGVTDTQYF
cdr3_nt: TGTGCCAGCAGCTCCCTCGCGGGAGTCACAGATACGCAGTATTTT

clone_size: NA
d_call: TRBD1
j_call: TRBJ2-7
v_call: TRBV5-1
cdr3_aa: CASSLGGTAAYEQYF
cdr3_nt: TGCGCCAGCAGCTTGGGAGGGACAGCAGCCTACGAGCAGTACTTC

clone_size: once
d_call: TRBD1
j_call: TRBJ1-2
v_call: TRBV7-8
cdr3_aa: CASSKPDRGGGYTF
cdr3_nt: TGTGCCAGCAGCAAACCGGACAGGGGCGGTGGCTACACCTTC

clone_size: NA
d_call: TRBD1
j_call: TRBJ2-6
v_call: TRBV5-4
cdr3_aa: CASSLDGDRGISGANVLTF
cdr3_nt: TGTGCCAGCAGCTTGGATGGGGACAGGGGGATTTCTGGGGCCAACGTCCTGACTTTC

clone_size: NA
d_call: TRBD2
j_call: TRBJ2-3
v_call: TRBV19
cdr3_aa: CASSTPGGPGTDTQYF
cdr3_nt: TGTGCCAGTAGTACACCGGGGGGGCCAGGCACAGATACGCAGTATTTT

clone_size: NA
d_call: TRBD1
j_call: TRBJ1-2
v_call: TRBV5-1
cdr3_aa: CASSHSQGAQNYGYTF
cdr3_nt: TGCGCCAGCAGCCATTCACAGGGGGCGCAGAACTATGGCTACACCTTC

clone_size: NA
d_call: NA
j_call: TRBJ1-1
v_call: TRBV6-5
cdr3_aa: CASKQGRNTEAFF
cdr3_nt: TGTGCCAGCAAACAGGGAAGGAACACTGAAGCTTTCTTT

clone_size: NA
d_call: NA
j_call: TRBJ1-3
v_call: TRBV11-2
cdr3_aa: CASSLGWRGNTIYF
cdr3_nt: TGTGCCAGCAGCCTTGGTTGGAGAGGAAACACCATATATTTT

clone_size: once
d_call: NA
j_call: TRBJ2-7
v_call: TRBV14
cdr3_aa: CASSAGYEQYF
cdr3_nt: TGTGCCAGCAGCGCCGGCTACGAGCAGTACTTC

clone_size: NA
d_call: TRBD2
j_call: TRBJ2-1
v_call: TRBV2
cdr3_aa: CASTAGGLTYNEQFF
cdr3_nt: TGTGCCAGCACAGCGGGGGGGCTCACCTACAATGAGCAGTTCTTC

clone_size: NA
d_call: NA
j_call: TRBJ2-3
v_call: TRBV2
cdr3_aa: CASSEASDSTDTQYF
cdr3_nt: TGTGCCAGCAGTGAGGCTAGCGATAGCACAGATACGCAGTATTTT

clone_size: NA
d_call: NA
j_call: TRBJ2-3
v_call: TRBV7-8
cdr3_aa: CASSLAEVGNSDTQYF
cdr3_nt: TGTGCCAGCAGCTTAGCAGAGGTCGGGAATTCAGATACGCAGTATTTT

clone_size: NA
d_call: TRBD1
j_call: TRBJ1-5
v_call: TRBV6-5
cdr3_aa: CASRPGQGRPQHF
cdr3_nt: TGTGCCAGCAGACCTGGACAGGGCAGGCCCCAGCATTTT

clone_size: once
d_call: NA
j_call: TRBJ1-5
v_call: TRBV5-8
cdr3_aa: CASSLGQVSNQPQHF
cdr3_nt: TGTGCCAGCAGCTTGGGGCAGGTTAGCAATCAGCCCCAGCATTTT

clone_size: few
d_call: TRBD1
j_call: TRBJ1-1
v_call: TRBV5-1
cdr3_aa: CASSLGVGGALTEAFF
cdr3_nt: TGCGCCAGCAGCTTGGGGGTAGGGGGCGCGCTCACTGAAGCTTTCTTT

clone_size: NA
d_call: TRBD1
j_call: TRBJ1-4
v_call: TRBV15
cdr3_aa: CATSRDLVGQDPNEKLFF
cdr3_nt: TGTGCCACCAGCAGAGATTTAGTGGGACAGGATCCTAATGAAAAACTGTTTTTT

clone_size: once
d_call: NA
j_call: TRBJ2-5
v_call: TRBV6-4
cdr3_aa: CASSVLRPGSETQYF
cdr3_nt: TGTGCCAGCAGTGTACTCCGGCCGGGTTCGGAGACCCAGTACTTC

clone_size: few
d_call: NA
j_call: TRBJ1-1
v_call: TRBV28
cdr3_aa: CASSLGQTMNTEAFF
cdr3_nt: TGTGCCAGCAGTTTGGGGCAGACCATGAACACTGAAGCTTTCTTT

clone_size: NA
d_call: NA
j_call: TRBJ2-4
v_call: TRBV12-3/TRBV12-4
cdr3_aa: CASSPQDIQYF
cdr3_nt: TGTGCCAGCAGTCCTCAGGACATTCAGTACTTC

clone_size: NA
d_call: TRBD1
j_call: TRBJ2-7
v_call: TRBV3-1/TRBV3-2
cdr3_aa: CASSQDLRQGAYEQYF
cdr3_nt: TGTGCCAGCAGCCAAGATCTTAGACAGGGGGCTTACGAGCAGTACTTC

clone_size: medium-sized
d_call: NA
j_call: TRBJ1-2
v_call: TRBV14
cdr3_aa: CASSQGQGLNYGYTF
cdr3_nt: TGTGCCAGCAGCCAAGGCCAGGGGTTAAACTATGGCTACACCTTC

clone_size: NA
d_call: NA
j_call: TRBJ1-1
v_call: TRBV24-1
cdr3_aa: CATSDGNTEAFF
cdr3_nt: TGTGCCACCAGTGACGGGAACACTGAAGCTTTCTTT

clone_size: many
d_call: TRBD1
j_call: TRBJ2-2
v_call: TRBV18
cdr3_aa: CASSPPEGAPTGELFF
cdr3_nt: TGTGCCAGCTCACCACCCGAGGGGGCGCCCACCGGGGAGCTGTTTTTT

clone_size: few
d_call: NA
j_call: TRBJ2-2
v_call: TRBV12-3/TRBV12-4
cdr3_aa: CASSPRETGELFF
cdr3_nt: TGTGCCAGCAGTCCCCGGGAGACCGGGGAGCTGTTTTTT

clone_size: NA
d_call: NA
j_call: TRBJ2-2
v_call: TRBV4-3
cdr3_aa: CASSQELGRVRAGELFF
cdr3_nt: TGCGCCAGCAGCCAAGAGCTCGGGCGGGTGCGGGCCGGGGAGCTGTTTTTT

clone_size: NA
d_call: NA
j_call: TRBJ1-1
v_call: TRBV27
cdr3_aa: CASSSPTGEAFF
cdr3_nt: TGTGCCAGCAGTTCACCTACCGGTGAAGCTTTCTTT

clone_size: few
d_call: TRBD2
j_call: TRBJ2-1
v_call: TRBV7-3
cdr3_aa: CASSSGLAGKQFF
cdr3_nt: TGTGCCAGCAGCTCGGGACTAGCGGGAAAGCAGTTCTTC

clone_size: NA
d_call: TRBD1
j_call: TRBJ1-2
v_call: TRBV2
cdr3_aa: CASSAGQGSYGYTF
cdr3_nt: TGTGCCAGCAGCGCCGGACAGGGTAGCTATGGCTACACCTTC

clone_size: NA
d_call: TRBD1
j_call: TRBJ1-4
v_call: TRBV5-5
cdr3_aa: CASSLGGSRTGNEKLFF
cdr3_nt: TGTGCCAGCAGCTTGGGGGGCTCACGGACAGGGAATGAAAAACTGTTTTTT

clone_size: NA
d_call: NA
j_call: TRBJ1-3
v_call: TRBV6-5
cdr3_aa: CASSYSGATAGNTIYF
cdr3_nt: TGTGCCAGCAGTTACTCGGGGGCCACCGCTGGAAACACCATATATTTT

clone_size: NA
d_call: TRBD2
j_call: TRBJ2-5
v_call: TRBV6-5
cdr3_aa: CASGTSAETQYF
cdr3_nt: TGTGCCAGCGGGACTAGCGCGGAGACCCAGTACTTC